This T cell receptor (beta chain) is from a study of blood T cell repertoires in COVID-19. TCRdb's table, derived via immunoSEQ multiplex PCR, lists solely in-frame clones and lacks some. In the table there are around 60,000 clones, over 60% of which are singletons. This clone was seen a few times. The sample consisted of peripheral blood. The TCR comes from a woman in her 70s with COVID-19, enrolled during active disease.

CDR3 bases: TGCGCCAGCAGTGTCCCGGGAGGGCTGGAGACCCAGTACTTC. It encodes CASSVPGGLETQYF. The chain couples TRBV10-2 to TRBJ2-5; 8 bases are shared with TRBD2. V gave up 4 bases and J gave up 5 bases; unmatched junction bases: 6. The CDR3 is 14 amino acids. From germline, CDR1 is WSHSY and CDR2 SAAADI.